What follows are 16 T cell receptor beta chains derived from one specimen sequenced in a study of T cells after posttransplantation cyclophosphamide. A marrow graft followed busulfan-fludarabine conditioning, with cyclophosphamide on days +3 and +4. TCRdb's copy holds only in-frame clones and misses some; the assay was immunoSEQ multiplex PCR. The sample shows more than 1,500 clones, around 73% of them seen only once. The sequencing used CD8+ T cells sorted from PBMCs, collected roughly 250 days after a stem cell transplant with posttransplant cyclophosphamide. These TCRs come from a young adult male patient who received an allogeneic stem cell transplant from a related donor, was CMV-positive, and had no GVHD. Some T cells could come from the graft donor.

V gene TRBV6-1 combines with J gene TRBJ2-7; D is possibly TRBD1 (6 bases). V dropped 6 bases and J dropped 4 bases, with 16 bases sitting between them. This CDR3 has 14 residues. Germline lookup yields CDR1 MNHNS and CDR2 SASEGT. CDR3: CASRAGQKSYEQYF. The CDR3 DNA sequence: TGTGCCAGCAGGGCCGGACAGAAGTCTTACGAGCAGTACTTC.

This CDR3 is CSVVPGQRTVQYF. The CDR3 DNA reads TGCAGCGTTGTTCCGGGACAACGTACGGTGCAGTACTTC. V usage is TRBV29-1 and J usage is TRBJ2-7; D perhaps matches TRBD1 (6 bases). The CDR3 loop spans 13 amino acids. Germline V gives CDR1 SQVTM, CDR2 ANQGSEA. The V gene lost 4 bases and the J gene lost 9 bases, with 19 bases spanning the gap.

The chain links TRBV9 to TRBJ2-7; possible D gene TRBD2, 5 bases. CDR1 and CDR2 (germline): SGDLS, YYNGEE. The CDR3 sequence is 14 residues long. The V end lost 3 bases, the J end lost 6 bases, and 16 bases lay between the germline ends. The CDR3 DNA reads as TGTGCCAGCAGCGGTCGGTGGACTCCCGCCGAGCAGTACTTC. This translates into CASSGRWTPAEQYF.

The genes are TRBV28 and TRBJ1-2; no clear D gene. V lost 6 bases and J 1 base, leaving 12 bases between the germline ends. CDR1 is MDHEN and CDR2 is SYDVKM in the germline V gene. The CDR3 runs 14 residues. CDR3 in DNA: TGTGCCAGCAGACCTTTGACAAATAACTATGGCTACACCTTC. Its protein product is CASRPLTNNYGYTF.

CDR3 nucleotides: TGTGCCAGTAGTGATCCGCGGGAGTACCAAGAGACCCAGTACTTC. Translating gives CASSDPREYQETQYF. The rearrangement links TRBV19 to TRBJ2-5; 7 bases line up with TRBD2. CDR3 size: 15 residues. The V gene end was trimmed by 5 bases and the J gene end by 0 bases; junction bases not matched to a gene: 6. CDR1 and CDR2 from the germline V gene are LNHDA and SQIVND (reference sequence).

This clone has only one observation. Here the CDR3 reads CASSWLAGSYEQFF. The CDR3 nucleotides are TGTGCCAGCAGTTGGCTAGCGGGAAGTTACGAGCAGTTCTTC. This chain uses TRBV28 with TRBJ2-1, with TRBD2 matching over 9 bases. The CDR3 length is 14 residues. V shed 4 bases and J 10 bases; nucleotides not matched to a gene: 8. Germline CDR1 MDHEN, CDR2 SYDVKM.

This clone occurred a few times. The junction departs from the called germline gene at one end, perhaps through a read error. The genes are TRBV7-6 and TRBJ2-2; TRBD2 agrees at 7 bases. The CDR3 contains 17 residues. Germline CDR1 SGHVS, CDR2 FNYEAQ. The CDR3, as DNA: TGTGCCAGCAGCCCGACGTCGTCGACTAGCTTGGCGGGGGAGGTGTATTTT. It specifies CASSPTSSTSLAGEVYF.

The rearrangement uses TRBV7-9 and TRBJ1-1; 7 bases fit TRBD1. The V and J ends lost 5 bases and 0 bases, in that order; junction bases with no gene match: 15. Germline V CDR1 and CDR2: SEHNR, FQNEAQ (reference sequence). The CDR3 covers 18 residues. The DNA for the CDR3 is TGTGCCAGCAGCATATCCCGACAGGGACCAGGAATGAACACTGAAGCTTTCTTT. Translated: CASSISRQGPGMNTEAFF.

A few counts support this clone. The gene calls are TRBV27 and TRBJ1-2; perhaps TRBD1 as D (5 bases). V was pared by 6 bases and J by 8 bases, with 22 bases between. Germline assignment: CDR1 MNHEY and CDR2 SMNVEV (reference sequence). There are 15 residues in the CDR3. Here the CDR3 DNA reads TGTGCCAGCAGCTCTCACCTCGGGGGGAGTGGAGGCTACACCTTC. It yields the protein CASSSHLGGSGGYTF.

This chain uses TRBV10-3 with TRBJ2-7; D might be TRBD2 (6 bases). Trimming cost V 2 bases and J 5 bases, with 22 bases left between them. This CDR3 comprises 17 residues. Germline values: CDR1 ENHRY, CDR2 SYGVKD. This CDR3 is CAISEPTRRGDSDEQYF. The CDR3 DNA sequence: TGTGCCATCAGTGAGCCCACGCGGCGGGGCGACTCGGACGAGCAGTACTTC.

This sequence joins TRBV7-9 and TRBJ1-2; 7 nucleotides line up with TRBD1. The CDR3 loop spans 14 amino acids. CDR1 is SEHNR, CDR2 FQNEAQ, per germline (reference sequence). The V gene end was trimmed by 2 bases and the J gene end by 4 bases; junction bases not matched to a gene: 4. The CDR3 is CASSLPTGVYGYTF. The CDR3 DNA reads TGTGCCAGCAGCTTACCCACAGGGGTCTATGGCTACACCTTC.

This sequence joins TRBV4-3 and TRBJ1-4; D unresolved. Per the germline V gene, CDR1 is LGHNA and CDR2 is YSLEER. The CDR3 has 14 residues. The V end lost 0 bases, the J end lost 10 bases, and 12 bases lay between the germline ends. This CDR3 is CASSQEGIRGKLFF. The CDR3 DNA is TGCGCCAGCAGCCAAGAAGGGATACGGGGAAAACTGTTTTTT.

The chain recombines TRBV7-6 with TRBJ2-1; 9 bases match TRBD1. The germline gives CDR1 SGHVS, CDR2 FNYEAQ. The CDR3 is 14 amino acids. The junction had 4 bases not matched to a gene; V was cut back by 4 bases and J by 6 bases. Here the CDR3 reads CASSWGQGANEQFF. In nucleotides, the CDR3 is TGTGCCAGCAGCTGGGGACAGGGTGCCAATGAGCAGTTCTTC. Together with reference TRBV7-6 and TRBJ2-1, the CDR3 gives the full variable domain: GAGVSQSPRYKVTKRGQDVALRCDPISGHVSLYWYRQALGQGPEFLTYFNYEAQQDKSGLPNDRFSAERPEGSISTLTIQRTEQRDSAMYRCASSWGQGANEQFFGPGTRLTVL.

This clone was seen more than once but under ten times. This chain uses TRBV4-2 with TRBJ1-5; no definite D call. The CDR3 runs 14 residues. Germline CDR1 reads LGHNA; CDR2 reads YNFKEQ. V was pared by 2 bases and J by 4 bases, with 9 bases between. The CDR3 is CASSQHDGNQPQHF. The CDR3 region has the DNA TGTGCCAGCAGCCAACACGACGGGAATCAGCCCCAGCATTTT.

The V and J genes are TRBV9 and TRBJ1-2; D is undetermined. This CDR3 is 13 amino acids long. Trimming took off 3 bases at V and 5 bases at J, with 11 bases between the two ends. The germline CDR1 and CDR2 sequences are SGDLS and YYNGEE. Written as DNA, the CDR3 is TGTGCCAGCAGCGCGCCCCCACTGTATGGCTACACCTTC. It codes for CASSAPPLYGYTF.

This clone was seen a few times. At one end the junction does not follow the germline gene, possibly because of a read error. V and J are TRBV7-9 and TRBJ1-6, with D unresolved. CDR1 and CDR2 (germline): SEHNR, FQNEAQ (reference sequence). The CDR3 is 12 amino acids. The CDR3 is CASSLSFGILHF. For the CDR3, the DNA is TGCGCCAGCAGCCTTAGCTTCGGAATCCTCCACTTT.